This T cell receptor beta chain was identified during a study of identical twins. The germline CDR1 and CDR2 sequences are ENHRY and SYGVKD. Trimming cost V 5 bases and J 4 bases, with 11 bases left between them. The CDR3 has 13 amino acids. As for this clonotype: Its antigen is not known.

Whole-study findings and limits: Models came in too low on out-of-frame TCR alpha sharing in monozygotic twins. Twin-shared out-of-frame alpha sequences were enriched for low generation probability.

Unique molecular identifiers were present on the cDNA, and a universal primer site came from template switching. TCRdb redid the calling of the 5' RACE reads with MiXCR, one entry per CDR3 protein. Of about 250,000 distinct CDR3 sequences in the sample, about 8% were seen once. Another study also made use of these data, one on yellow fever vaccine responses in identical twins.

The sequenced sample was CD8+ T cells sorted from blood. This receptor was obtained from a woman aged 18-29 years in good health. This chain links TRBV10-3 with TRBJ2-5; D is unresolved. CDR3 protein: CAISRSGGETQYF. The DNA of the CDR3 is TGTGCCATCAGTAGATCAGGTGGAGAGACCCAGTACTTC.